This TCR beta chain was retrieved from a study of T cells in Graves' hyperthyroidism and ophthalmopathy. Looking at the study overall: Peripheral blood samples were taken at initial diagnosis, prior to any treatment.

The CDR3 loop spans 14 amino acids. In germline, CDR1 is LGHNT, CDR2 FRNRAP. V lost 2 bases, J lost 4 bases, and 11 bases lay in between. RNA transcripts served as the template for amplifying TCR beta CDR3 regions. TCR CDR3 underwent first-round RT-PCR with the HTBI primer set. TCRdb passed the multiplex PCR reads through MiXCR, listing each CDR3 protein once. The table lists around 300,000 distinct CDR3 sequences, less than 30% of them singletons. Newly diagnosed hyperthyroidism, duration under 2 months, in patients aged 18 to 65. At least ten counts were recorded for this clonotype. V is TRBV12-5 and J is TRBJ2-5; D might be TRBD2 (5 bases). Sequencing was done on a sample of blood. This receptor was obtained from a middle-aged man with Graves' hyperthyroidism that later progressed to Graves' ophthalmopathy. CDR3 nucleotide sequence: TGTGCTAGTGGTTTGAGCTTAGGGAGAGAGACCCAGTACTTC. Protein product: CASGLSLGRETQYF. The variable domain in full, with the rest retrieved from reference TRBV12-5 and TRBJ2-5, is DARVTQTPRHKVTEMGQEVTMRCQPILGHNTVFWYRQTMMQGLELLAYFRNRAPLDDSGMPKDRFSAEMPDATLATLKIQPSEPRDSAVYFCASGLSLGRETQYFGPGTRLLVL.